This T cell receptor beta chain was found in a study of blood T cell repertoires in COVID-19. Profiled with immunoSEQ multiplex PCR; TCRdb holds only in-frame clones, not every one. This sample yields about 120,000 clones, of which roughly 79% are seen a single time; approximately 16% belongs to the top ten. This CDR3 contains 12 residues. Germline loops: CDR1 SGHNT, CDR2 YYREEE (reference sequence). V dropped 4 bases and J dropped 4 bases, with 6 bases sitting between them. V gene TRBV5-4 combines with J gene TRBJ2-1; D not certain. Sequenced material: peripheral blood. This receptor was obtained from a woman of 80 years or more with active or convalescent COVID-19. Here the CDR3 DNA reads TGTGCCAGCAGCAGCCCGTACAATGAGCAGTTCTTC. Encoded protein: CASSSPYNEQFF.